These T cell receptor beta chains were read from a single sample in a study of PD-1 blockade in classical Hodgkin lymphoma. The data were produced by immunoSEQ multiplex PCR, yet TCRdb's version contains in-frame clones alone and is incomplete. This table holds 80,000 to 100,000 clones, 75% to 85% found once. Here the sequenced sample was peripheral blood mononuclear cells (PBMCs), taken before the second cycle of nivolumab. The source is a human donor with classical Hodgkin lymphoma. Each CDR3 is given with its conserved first and last residue. The D gene is left open where the match is weak. Some rows mark clone size as missing; the rest say once, few, many or name a class of expanded clone.

v_call	clone_size	d_call	j_call	cdr3_aa	cdr3_nt
TRBV28	NA	NA	TRBJ2-7	CASSLLAEQYF	TGTGCCAGCAGTTTATTGGCCGAGCAGTACTTC
TRBV4-1	NA	NA	TRBJ1-1	CASSQGFIARGAFF	TGCGCCAGCAGCCAAGGATTCATCGCCAGAGGGGCTTTCTTT
TRBV11-2	NA	NA	TRBJ2-2	CASRALKTGELFF	TGTGCCAGCAGGGCCTTGAAAACCGGGGAGCTGTTTTTT
TRBV7-2	NA	NA	TRBJ1-5	CASSPLQGGNQPQHF	TGTGCCAGCAGCCCCTTGCAGGGAGGCAATCAGCCCCAGCATTTT
TRBV7-3	NA	NA	TRBJ1-1	CASSLKGIAEAFF	TGTGCCAGCAGCTTAAAGGGTATCGCTGAAGCTTTCTTT
TRBV9	NA	NA	TRBJ2-1	CASSVGSSSSSYNEQFF	TGTGCCAGCAGCGTAGGTTCCTCCTCGAGCTCCTACAATGAGCAGTTCTTC
TRBV19	NA	NA	TRBJ1-1	CASSILGANTEAFF	TGTGCCAGTAGTATATTAGGGGCGAACACTGAAGCTTTCTTT
TRBV19	NA	TRBD2	TRBJ2-5	CASSFTSGLRETQYF	TGTGCCAGTAGTTTTACTAGCGGCCTCCGAGAGACCCAGTACTTC
TRBV9	NA	TRBD1	TRBJ2-5	CASSVAQDRVWETQYF	TGTGCCAGCAGCGTAGCTCAGGACAGGGTATGGGAGACCCAGTACTTC
TRBV7-6	NA	NA	TRBJ2-2	CASRVGTNTGELFF	TGTGCCAGCAGGGTGGGGACGAACACCGGGGAGCTGTTTTTT
TRBV2	NA	TRBD1	TRBJ2-1	CASSKGQTYNEQFF	TGTGCCAGCAGTAAGGGACAGACCTACAATGAGCAGTTCTTC
TRBV7-7	NA	NA	TRBJ2-1	CASSLDPFGDEQFF	TGTGCCAGCAGCTTGGACCCTTTTGGGGATGAGCAGTTCTTC
TRBV5-8	NA	NA	TRBJ1-2	CASSSGTTGSMARTF	TGTGCCAGCAGCTCCGGAACGACGGGTTCTATGGCTAGGACCTTC
TRBV6-6	NA	TRBD1	TRBJ1-1	CASSYRGHDTEAFF	TGTGCCAGCAGTTACAGGGGGCATGATACTGAAGCTTTCTTT
TRBV23-1	few	NA	TRBJ2-5	CASRPWGETQYF	TGCGCCAGCAGGCCGTGGGGGGAGACCCAGTACTTC
TRBV6-6	NA	NA	TRBJ1-4	CASSGPSTNEKLFF	TGTGCCAGCAGCGGACCGTCAACTAATGAAAAACTGTTTTTT
TRBV29-1	NA	NA	TRBJ1-4	CSASGGTGHSNEKLFF	TGCAGCGCCTCCGGGGGGACTGGTCACTCGAATGAAAAACTGTTTTTT
TRBV28	NA	NA	TRBJ2-1	CASSDRRGLEQFF	TGTGCCAGCAGTGACAGACGGGGCCTGGAGCAGTTCTTC
TRBV7-9	NA	TRBD1	TRBJ2-7	CASSLVDRGLNEQYF	TGTGCCAGCAGCTTAGTTGACAGGGGGCTCAACGAGCAGTACTTC
TRBV18	NA	TRBD1	TRBJ2-7	CASSPGTGGEQYF	TGTGCCAGCTCTCCCGGGACAGGGGGCGAGCAGTACTTC
TRBV4-1	NA	NA	TRBJ2-1	CASSRAAYNEQFF	TGCGCCAGCAGCCGGGCGGCTTACAATGAGCAGTTCTTC
TRBV2	NA	TRBD2	TRBJ2-1	CASSEGLAEYNEQFF	TGTGCCAGCAGTGAAGGGCTAGCGGAATACAATGAGCAGTTCTTC
TRBV4-1	few	NA	TRBJ2-3	CASSQRAGSNPQYF	TGCGCCAGCAGCCAACGGGCGGGAAGCAACCCGCAGTATTTT
TRBV9	NA	TRBD2	TRBJ2-7	CASSVGNSGGYEQYF	TGTGCCAGCAGCGTAGGGAATAGCGGGGGCTACGAGCAGTACTTC
TRBV11-2	NA	TRBD2	TRBJ2-3	CASSLNGGSRPDTQYF	TGTGCCAGCAGCTTAAATGGCGGGAGTCGACCAGATACGCAGTATTTT
TRBV10-3	NA	NA	TRBJ2-1	CAAGGGTYNEQFF	TGTGCCGCAGGAGGGGGAACCTACAATGAGCAGTTCTTC
TRBV5-6	once	TRBD1	TRBJ2-7	CASSLGQGDAEQYF	TGTGCCAGCAGCCTGGGACAGGGGGACGCCGAGCAGTACTTC
TRBV7-2	once	NA	TRBJ1-3	CASSEQPRGVGNTIYF	TGTGCCAGCAGCGAACAACCCAGGGGCGTTGGAAACACCATATATTTT
TRBV5-8	NA	NA	TRBJ1-4	CASSLTDPREEKLFF	TGTGCCAGCAGCCTGACAGACCCAAGAGAGGAAAAACTGTTTTTT
TRBV10-1	NA	TRBD2	TRBJ2-5	CASIAPGLAGGVPGAQYF	TGCGCCAGCATAGCCCCGGGACTAGCGGGAGGGGTCCCCGGGGCCCAGTACTTC
TRBV11-2	NA	TRBD2	TRBJ2-5	CASSPGTSGLQETQYF	TGTGCCAGCAGCCCCGGGACTAGCGGCCTCCAAGAGACCCAGTACTTC
TRBV19	NA	TRBD2	TRBJ2-3	CASSTYASGTVRTQYF	TGTGCCAGTAGTACCTATGCGAGCGGGACGGTTCGGACGCAGTATTTT
TRBV14	NA	NA	TRBJ1-4	CASSEVVYEKLFF	TGTGCCAGCAGCGAGGTGGTTTATGAAAAACTGTTTTTT
TRBV28	NA	TRBD2	TRBJ2-3	CASSSNPGLAGGPVDTQYF	TGTGCCAGCAGTTCCAACCCGGGACTAGCGGGAGGGCCGGTGGATACGCAGTATTTT
TRBV7-8	NA	NA	TRBJ2-7	CASRNGIGLTQGEQYF	TGTGCCAGCAGGAATGGGATTGGTTTGACTCAGGGCGAGCAGTACTTC
TRBV5-6	NA	TRBD1	TRBJ2-2	CASSLTGGHGELFF	TGTGCCAGCAGCTTGACAGGGGGCCACGGGGAGCTGTTTTTT
TRBV11-2	few	NA	TRBJ2-7	CASSLDGLGSYEQYF	TGTGCCAGCAGCTTAGATGGGCTCGGCTCCTACGAGCAGTACTTC
TRBV4-3	NA	TRBD2	TRBJ2-3	CASSQEGTSSDTQYF	TGCGCCAGCAGCCAAGAGGGGACTAGCTCAGATACGCAGTATTTT
TRBV4-1	NA	TRBD2	TRBJ2-3	CASSLPGLASDTQYF	TGCGCCAGCAGCCTACCGGGACTAGCGTCTGATACGCAGTATTTT
TRBV19	few	NA	TRBJ2-7	CASKGESGYEQYF	TGTGCCAGTAAAGGGGAAAGCGGCTACGAGCAGTACTTC
TRBV15	NA	NA	TRBJ1-1	CATSRQVGTEAFF	TGTGCCACCAGCAGGCAGGTGGGCACTGAAGCTTTCTTT